This T cell receptor beta chain stems from a study of T cell repertoires in cytomegalovirus infection. About the study: Matching HLA type, along with CMV infection, was indicated by public TCR beta signatures. Findings and limits, study-wide: Within the response measured ex vivo, HLA-C-restricted CMV-specific TCR beta clonotypes were dominant. Totalled public TCR beta family frequency picked out people who carried CMV plus the relevant HLA.

As regards this clonotype: Antigen specificity is unknown. Because the CDR3 is missing its conserved closing phenylalanine or tryptophan, this is likely a read error.

MiXCR was run by TCRdb on the reads, yielding one entry per CDR3 protein. There are around 210,000 distinct CDR3 sequences in the sample; 6% to 8% occur only once, and about 6% lies in the top ten. The ends were cut back, 4 bases at V and 0 bases at J, with 9 bases in the middle. The CDR3 spans 14 residues. Germline V gene data show CDR1 as SGHDN and CDR2 as FVKESK. The clonotype comes from a human donor in good health (CMV status not recorded). Some clones in this sample may be carry-over from other donors' samples. The sample consisted of PBMCs. V and J are TRBV14 and TRBJ1-1; no clear D. The chain's CDR3 is CASSLKRVNTEAFL. The CDR3 nucleotides read TGTGCCAGCAGCCTAAAGAGGGTGAACACTGAAGCTTTCCTT.